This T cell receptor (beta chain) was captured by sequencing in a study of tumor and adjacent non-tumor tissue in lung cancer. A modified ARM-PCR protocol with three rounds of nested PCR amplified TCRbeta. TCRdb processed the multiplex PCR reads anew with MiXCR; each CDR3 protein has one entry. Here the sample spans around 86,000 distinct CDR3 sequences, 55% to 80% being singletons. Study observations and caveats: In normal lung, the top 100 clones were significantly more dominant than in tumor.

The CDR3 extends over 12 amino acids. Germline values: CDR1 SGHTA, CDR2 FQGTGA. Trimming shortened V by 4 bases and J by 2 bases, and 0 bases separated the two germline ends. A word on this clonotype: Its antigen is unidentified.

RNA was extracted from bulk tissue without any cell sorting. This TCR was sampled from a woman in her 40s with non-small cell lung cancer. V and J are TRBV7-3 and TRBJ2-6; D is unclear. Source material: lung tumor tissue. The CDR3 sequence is CASSSGANVLTF. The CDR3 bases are TGTGCCAGCAGCTCTGGGGCCAACGTCCTGACTTTC.